This record looks at one T cell receptor (beta chain) sequence and its context. Under the authors' procedure: For nucleated cells, counts were estimated from reference gene primer amplification. Generated by immunoSEQ multiplex PCR, the TCRdb table keeps only in-frame clones and is missing some. D and trimming were read from the DNA, whereas the V and J calls and clone size are those reported in that table. The sample has some 360,000 clones; 87% are singletons. The Seattle patients, enrolled during active infection, were followed longitudinally. This sample is part of a study of blood T cell repertoires in COVID-19. About the research overall: The samples span acute and convalescent COVID-19 from the United States, Italy and Spain.

CDR1 and CDR2 from the germline V gene are LNHDA and SQIVND (reference sequence). The length of the CDR3 is 13 residues. Trimming at V came to 8 bases and at J to 7 bases, leaving 8 bases not matched to a gene. The sequence was collected from a woman in her fifties or sixties with COVID-19, enrolled during active disease. The chain has TRBV19 and TRBJ1-2; 9 bases are shared with TRBD1. Sample: peripheral blood. In nucleotides, the CDR3 is TGTGCCAGTGCCCCGGGACAGGGAAGTGGCTACACCTTC. As protein: CASAPGQGSGYTF.